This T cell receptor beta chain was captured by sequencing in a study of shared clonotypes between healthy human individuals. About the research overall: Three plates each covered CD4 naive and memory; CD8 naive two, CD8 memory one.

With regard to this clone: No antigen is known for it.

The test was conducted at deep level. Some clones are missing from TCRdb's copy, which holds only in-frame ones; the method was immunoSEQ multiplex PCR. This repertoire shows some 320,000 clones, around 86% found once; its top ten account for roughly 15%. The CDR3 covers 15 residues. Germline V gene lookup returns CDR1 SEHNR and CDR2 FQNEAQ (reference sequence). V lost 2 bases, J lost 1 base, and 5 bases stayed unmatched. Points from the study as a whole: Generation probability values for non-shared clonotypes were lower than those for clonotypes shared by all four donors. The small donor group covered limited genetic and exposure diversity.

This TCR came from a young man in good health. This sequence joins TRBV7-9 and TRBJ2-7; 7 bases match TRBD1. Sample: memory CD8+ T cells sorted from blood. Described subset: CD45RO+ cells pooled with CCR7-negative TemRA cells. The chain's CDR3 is CASSLRDSSSYEQYF. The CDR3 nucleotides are TGTGCCAGCAGCTTAAGGGACAGTTCATCCTACGAGCAGTACTTC.